The count of the clone carrying this T cell receptor (beta chain) is one. The antigen remains unidentified. This sample is drawn from a study of early stage breast cancer tumors. Across the study: ER+/PR+/HER2- status applied to twelve of 16 invasive breast tumors. Average read coverage per sample was about 10-fold. General observations from the study: In about 90% of the 16 patients, blood comparison separated tumor from normal breast. Tumors had 2.5 to 3-fold higher T cell density and higher clonality than adjacent normal breast tissue.

Germline V gene data show CDR1 as SGHDN and CDR2 as FVKESK. V was trimmed by 0 bases and J by 8 bases, leaving 13 bases between them. This CDR3 has 14 amino acids. The method was immunoSEQ multiplex PCR; TCRdb's version includes in-frame clones alone and lacks a portion of them. The data hold fewer than 75,000 clones, with around three quarters observed a single time. The sequence was obtained from a person aged 30-39 years with breast cancer. The V and J genes are TRBV14 and TRBJ1-2, with D unresolved. Sequenced material: blood. The CDR3 is CASSQDLEPEGYTF. DNA of the CDR3: TGTGCCAGCAGCCAAGATCTGGAGCCTGAGGGCTACACCTTC.